The 8 T cell receptor beta chains in this list originate from one sample, sequenced in a study of cytomegalovirus exposure and HLA in healthy donors. The PCR employed 60 Vbeta primers together with 13 Jbeta primers. Assay: immunoSEQ multiplex PCR; the TCRdb copy retains only in-frame clones and omits some. The sample shows around 150,000 clones, approximately 79% of them seen only once. The sample was PBMCs. These receptors all stem from a man aged 55 to 69 in good health and CMV-seronegative.

This chain joins TRBV29-1 and TRBJ2-5, with TRBD1 matching 7 bases. Trimming removed 7 bases from V and 5 bases from J; junction bases left unmatched: 7. This CDR3 spans 12 amino acids. Per germline, CDR1 SQVTM and CDR2 ANQGSEA. As DNA, the CDR3 is TGCAGCGCGTCGACAGGGCTTGAGACCCAGTACTTC. Protein product: CSASTGLETQYF.

The chain employs TRBV5-4 and TRBJ2-2; TRBD2 agrees at 10 bases. The CDR3 sequence is 16 residues long. Germline V gene lookup returns CDR1 SGHNT and CDR2 YYREEE (reference sequence). With V trimmed by 1 base and J by 1 base, 1 base remained unmatched. CDR3 DNA: TGTGCCAGCAGCTTGCCTAGCGGGAGGAACACCGGGGAGCTGTTTTTT. It codes for CASSLPSGRNTGELFF.

The genes are TRBV27 and TRBJ2-3; weak D call: TRBD1 (6 bases). Germline V gene data show CDR1 as MNHEY and CDR2 as SMNVEV (reference sequence). The V and J ends lost 8 bases and 2 bases respectively, with 14 bases between them. CDR3 length: 14 residues. The CDR3 sequence: CASGLRGTTDTQYF. CDR3 coding DNA: TGTGCCAGCGGGTTAAGGGGGACCACAGATACGCAGTATTTT.

This clone was seen once. The V call is TRBV7-2, the J call TRBJ2-7; TRBD2 might be the D (7 bases). Germline CDR1 and CDR2: SGHTA and FQGNSA. The V end was cut by 5 bases, the J end by 1 base, with 12 bases between. This CDR3 region has 14 residues. This CDR3 reads CASSPGGQSYEQYF. CDR3 DNA: TGTGCCAGCAGCCCCGGGGGGCAGTCCTACGAGCAGTACTTC.

This clone was observed a single time. V is TRBV27 and J is TRBJ2-5; 7 bases fit TRBD1. V dropped 4 bases and J dropped 2; count of bases not matched to a gene: 10. The CDR3 extends over 16 amino acids. Germline CDR1 reads MNHEY; CDR2 reads SMNVEV (reference sequence). CDR3 DNA: TGTGCCAGCAGTTCCCGACAGGGATGGAGACAAGAGACCCAGTACTTC. Translating gives CASSSRQGWRQETQYF.

The gene calls are TRBV11-1 and TRBJ1-2; D may be TRBD1 (5 bases). The V and J ends lost 6 bases and 5 bases respectively, with 10 bases between them. This CDR3 is 12 amino acids long. The germline CDR1 and CDR2 sequences are SGHAT and FQDESV (reference sequence). The CDR3 spells CASSEGRYGYTF. The CDR3 nucleotides are TGTGCCAGCAGTGAGGGGAGGTATGGCTACACCTTC.

This sequence joins TRBV28 and TRBJ1-1, with 9 bases that match TRBD1. With V trimmed by 4 bases and J by 4 bases, 4 bases remained unmatched. Germline V gene data show CDR1 as MDHEN and CDR2 as SYDVKM. This CDR3 spans 14 amino acids. For the CDR3, the DNA is TGTGCCAGCAGTTATACAGGGGGCGGCACTGAAGCTTTCTTT. Protein: CASSYTGGGTEAFF.

The chain recombines TRBV5-8 with TRBJ1-3, with unresolved D. Trimming left V 1 base short and J 0 bases short, with 14 bases between. The CDR3 spans 17 residues. Germline lookup yields CDR1 SGHTS and CDR2 YDEGEE. This CDR3 reads CASSLTPPFSSGNTIYF. The DNA for the CDR3 is TGTGCCAGCAGCTTGACCCCCCCCTTTAGCTCTGGAAACACCATATATTTT.